The 24 T cell receptor beta chains reported below all come from one sample, sequenced in a study of breast tumors, draining lymph nodes, adjacent tissues. Axillary draining lymph nodes of breast cancer patients supplied the node samples. From the multiplex PCR reads, TCRdb called clonotypes with MiXCR, one entry per CDR3 protein. The repertoire includes approximately 90,000 distinct CDR3 sequences, around 29% of them detected once, and 8.1% sits in the top ten. Sample: axillary lymph node tissue. Receptors originate from a female donor with breast cancer. Some clones in this sample may be carry-over from other donors' samples.

The V gene is TRBV20-1, the J gene TRBJ2-3, with 11 bases identical to TRBD2. This CDR3 contains 14 residues. V shed 3 bases, J shed 4 bases, and the junction held 3 bases outside the gene matches. Germline V gives CDR1 DFQATT, CDR2 SNEGSKA (reference sequence). CDR3 sequence: CSASLAGGSDTQYF. CDR3 in DNA: TGCAGTGCTAGTTTAGCGGGAGGGTCAGATACGCAGTATTTT.

Regarding this clonotype: This may stem from a read error, because a much larger clone lies one nucleotide away. The V call is TRBV5-1, the J call TRBJ2-1; no clear D gene. This CDR3 spans 12 amino acids. In germline, CDR1 is SGHRS, CDR2 YFSETQ. The CDR3 DNA reads TGCGCCAGCAGCTTGGGTCTTGGTGAGCACTTCTTC. Amino acids: CASSLGLGEHFF.

This clonotype was recorded many times. V gene TRBV7-3 combines with J gene TRBJ2-1; weak D call: TRBD2 (5 bases). V lost 2 bases and J lost 9, with 17 bases in between. Looked up from germline, CDR1 is SGHTA and CDR2 is FQGTGA. The CDR3 extends over 15 amino acids. CDR3 residues: CASSLFGGQGREQFF. The CDR3 coding sequence is TGTGCCAGCAGCTTATTTGGCGGGCAAGGGCGTGAGCAGTTCTTC.

This clonotype was counted ten times or more. The gene calls are TRBV20-1 and TRBJ2-7; D is ambiguous. The CDR3 contains 15 residues. Germline lookup yields CDR1 DFQATT and CDR2 SNEGSKA (reference sequence). V was clipped by 3 bases and J by 2 bases, with 17 bases between them. The chain's CDR3 is CSASLPQAGTYEQYF. CDR3 coding DNA: TGCAGTGCTAGCCTCCCCCAGGCTGGTACCTACGAGCAGTACTTC.

This clonotype was found many times. This chain joins TRBV7-2 and TRBJ1-2; D is perhaps TRBD1 (6 bases). Trimming pared 0 bases from V and 4 bases from J, leaving 12 bases between. The CDR3 length is 15 residues. The germline V gene encodes CDR1 SGHTA and CDR2 FQGNSA. The CDR3 DNA reads TGTGCCAGCAGCTTAGCCTTTCCGACAGGCTATGGCTACACCTTC. It specifies CASSLAFPTGYGYTF.

This clonotype was observed at least ten times. V and J are TRBV5-8 and TRBJ2-1, with 9 bases matching TRBD2. The V gene's germline CDR1 is SGHTS and CDR2 YDEGEE. With V trimmed by 5 bases and J by 7 bases, 10 bases remained unmatched. CDR3 size: 15 residues. Here the CDR3 DNA reads TGTGCCAGCAGGACAGTAGGACTAGCGTGGAATGAGCAGTTCTTC. Translated: CASRTVGLAWNEQFF.

In this sample, this clonotype turned up many times. This rearrangement joins TRBV9 to TRBJ2-3; TRBD2 matches 12 bases. Trimming took 3 bases from V and 2 from J; bases not matched to a gene: 1. CDR1 and CDR2 (germline): SGDLS, YYNGEE. The CDR3 totals 15 residues. The CDR3 DNA sequence: TGTGCCAGCAGCGGACTAGCGGGAGCCACAGATACGCAGTATTTT. Residues: CASSGLAGATDTQYF. Full variable domain (outside the CDR3, taken from reference TRBV9 and TRBJ2-3): DSGVTQTPKHLITATGQRVTLRCSPRSGDLSVYWYQQSLDQGLQFLIQYYNGEERAKGNILERFSAQQFPDLHSELNLSSLELGDSALYFCASSGLAGATDTQYFGPGTRLTVL.

This clonotype was recorded a few times. The chain uses TRBV28 and TRBJ2-7; the match to TRBD1 covers 9 bases. Germline V gene lookup returns CDR1 MDHEN and CDR2 SYDVKM. CDR3 length: 13 amino acids. Trimming took 3 bases from V and 3 from J; bases not matched to a gene: 0. The CDR3 coding sequence is TGTGCCAGCAGTTTGGGACAGGGCTACGAGCAGTACTTC. Its translation: CASSLGQGYEQYF.

This clonotype was counted at least ten times. The rearrangement uses TRBV9 and TRBJ1-4, with TRBD1 matching over 8 bases. CDR1 and CDR2 from the germline V gene are SGDLS and YYNGEE. The length of the CDR3 is 14 residues. V trimming: 6 bases; J trimming: 5 bases; junction bases outside the gene matches: 6. The chain's CDR3 is CASNPTGENEKLFF. CDR3 DNA: TGTGCCAGCAATCCGACAGGGGAGAATGAAAAACTGTTTTTT.

The chain has TRBV7-9 and TRBJ2-2; D tentatively reads TRBD1 or TRBD2 (6 bases each). This CDR3 spans 19 amino acids. Per germline, CDR1 SEHNR and CDR2 FQNEAQ (reference sequence). Trimming left V 5 bases short and J 6 bases short, with 28 bases between. CDR3 sequence reads: CASSLKGGQIGKNPGELFF. The CDR3 coding sequence is TGTGCCAGCAGCCTCAAGGGAGGACAGATAGGGAAAAACCCCGGGGAGCTGTTTTTT.

Ten or more counts support this clonotype. The CDR3 loop reads CASSPGGQIYGYTF. DNA for the CDR3: TGTGCCAGCAGCCCAGGGGGGCAGATCTATGGCTACACCTTC. The V gene is TRBV7-2, the J gene TRBJ1-2; 7 nucleotides line up with TRBD1. Germline assignment: CDR1 SGHTA and CDR2 FQGNSA. The CDR3 sequence is 14 residues long. V shed 5 bases and J 4 bases; nucleotides not matched to a gene: 7.

Many counts were recorded for this clonotype. The chain joins TRBV29-1 to TRBJ2-1; no clear D. Deletions cut 5 bases from V and 9 bases from J, with 2 bases between. Germline values: CDR1 SQVTM, CDR2 ANQGSEA. CDR3 length: 8 amino acids. CDR3 bases: TGCAGCGTTCCTGAGCAGTTCTTC. Translating it yields CSVPEQFF.

This clonotype was seen ten or more times. The chain combines TRBV20-1 with TRBJ2-3, with a tentative D call TRBD2 (6 bases). V was clipped by 4 bases and J by 1 base, with 18 bases between them. The CDR3 has 16 amino acids. Per the germline V gene, CDR1 is DFQATT and CDR2 is SNEGSKA (reference sequence). CDR3 sequence reads: CSATWMGGVGTDTQYF. For the CDR3, the DNA is TGCAGTGCTACGTGGATGGGGGGAGTGGGCACAGATACGCAGTATTTT.

This clonotype was detected ten times or more. The chain uses TRBV27 and TRBJ1-4; 7 bases are a match to TRBD1. The germline V gene has CDR1 MNHEY and CDR2 SMNVEV (reference sequence). This CDR3 has 18 residues. V gave up 6 bases and J gave up 2 bases; unmatched junction bases: 15. The CDR3 reads CASRPTGDPGFTNEKLFF. CDR3 nucleotides: TGTGCCAGCAGACCCACAGGGGACCCTGGATTTACTAATGAAAAACTGTTTTTT.

This clonotype was observed a handful of times. In this CDR3 the conserved last residue, phenylalanine or tryptophan, is missing, so a read error is likely. V and J are TRBV4-1 and TRBJ1-5; 8 nucleotides agree with TRBD1. CDR1 and CDR2 from the germline V gene are MGHRA and YSYEKL. The CDR3 is 14 amino acids. J lost 6 bases, V lost 4 bases, and 5 bases had no gene match. CDR3 sequence reads: CASSRTGRGQPQHL. CDR3 DNA sequence: TGCGCCAGCAGCCGGACAGGGAGAGGTCAGCCCCAGCATCTT.

A remark on this clonotype: Being one base from a much bigger clone, this may be a read error. The J gene is TRBJ2-1, the V gene TRBV20-1; D is unresolved. Germline CDR1 reads DFQATT; CDR2 reads SNEGSKA (reference sequence). The CDR3 is 14 amino acids. The CDR3 sequence is CSAITGPSYSEQFF. CDR3 nucleotides: TGCAGTGCAATAACGGGCCCCTCCTACAGTGAGCAGTTCTTC.

At least ten counts were recorded for this clonotype. V usage is TRBV29-1 and J usage is TRBJ2-2; D could derive from TRBD1 or TRBD2 (5 bases each). The CDR3 consists of 12 residues. V gave up 8 bases and J gave up 5 bases, with 12 bases separating them. Germline lookup yields CDR1 SQVTM and CDR2 ANQGSEA. The CDR3 DNA follows: TGCAGCTACCGGGACGGAACCGGGGAGCTGTTTTTT. Amino acids: CSYRDGTGELFF.

This clonotype was counted at least ten times. The chain is built from TRBV2 and TRBJ1-4; no clear D. The CDR3 runs 12 residues. Germline CDR1 is SNHLY and CDR2 is FYNNEI. Trimming left V 5 bases short and J 7 bases short, with 8 bases between. CDR3 in amino acids: CASSQTGEKLFF. CDR3 coding DNA: TGTGCCAGCAGTCAGACTGGTGAAAAACTGTTTTTT.

Remarks on this clonotype: A read error may account for a junction end that differs from germline. V gene TRBV7-2 combines with J gene TRBJ1-3; the match to TRBD1 covers 9 bases. The length of the CDR3 is 18 residues. Germline loops: CDR1 SGHTA, CDR2 FQGNSA. The CDR3 spells CASSLEPQGALSGHTIYF. The CDR3 nucleotides are TGTGCCAGCAGCTTAGAGCCACAGGGGGCTTTGTCTGGACACACCATATATTTT.

For this clonotype: Because the CDR3's place on the DNA is in doubt, the DNA is left out and the CDR3 is given as listed by TCRdb. The chain recombines TRBV4-3 with TRBJ1-2; TRBD1 was called by the table and not checked on the DNA. The germline V gene encodes CDR1 LGHNA and CDR2 YSLEER. From its first to its last residue, the CDR3 has 23 amino acids. The CDR3 sequence is CASSQEHYEQYFCASRTGWGYTF.

This clonotype was detected ten times or more. CDR3 region: CASSTRLLTGELFF. Written as DNA, the CDR3 is TGTGCCAGCAGTACCCGACTTCTCACCGGGGAGCTGTTTTTT. This chain joins TRBV28 and TRBJ2-2; D gene ambiguous. Germline CDR1 and CDR2: MDHEN and SYDVKM. V was trimmed by 5 bases and J by 4 bases, leaving 11 bases between them. CDR3 length: 14 amino acids.

In its sample, this clonotype was seen many times. The chain carries TRBV27 and TRBJ2-1; 12 bases are shared with TRBD1. V was clipped by 7 bases and J by 8 bases; unmatched bases: 6. This CDR3 has 14 residues. CDR1 and CDR2 (germline): MNHEY, SMNVEV (reference sequence). The CDR3 protein is CASTDWDRGHEQFF. The CDR3 DNA reads as TGTGCCAGCACGGATTGGGACAGGGGGCATGAGCAGTTCTTC.

This clonotype has ten or more counts. V and J are TRBV19 and TRBJ1-2; 9 bases match TRBD1. This CDR3 spans 15 amino acids. The germline gives CDR1 LNHDA, CDR2 SQIVND (reference sequence). V trimming: 4 bases; J trimming: 2 bases; junction bases outside the gene matches: 5. For the CDR3, the DNA is TGTGCCAGTAGTAGCCCGGGACAGGGAAACTATGGCTACACCTTC. Protein: CASSSPGQGNYGYTF.

In this sample, this clonotype turned up many times. The chain uses TRBV19 and TRBJ2-1; possibly TRBD2 for D (7 bases). V was cut by 6 bases and J by 7 bases, with 19 bases left in between. Per the germline V gene, CDR1 is LNHDA and CDR2 is SQIVND (reference sequence). This CDR3 has 15 amino acids. The CDR3 region has the DNA TGTGCCAGTAGGCCACGGCGGGGGCGCGAAAATGAGCAGTTCTTC. Translated: CASRPRRGRENEQFF.